This T cell receptor (beta chain) stems from a study of OX40 agonist ivuxolimab in advanced cancers. Study overall: The dose-escalation cohort was approximately 80% male, with a mean age of 60 years, ranging about 23 to 90.

V was pared by 7 bases and J by 5 bases, with 8 bases between. This CDR3 is built from 10 residues. The germline V gene has CDR1 SQVTM and CDR2 ANQGSEA. Comments on this clone: The target antigen is unknown.

Measured with immunoSEQ multiplex PCR; TCRdb has only the in-frame clones, and not every one. The sample lists around 66,000 clones, 65% to 85% seen once, with roughly 4.2% in the top ten. Study-level results: Clonal expansion from baseline to week 6 occurred in both CD4+ and CD8+ T cells.

Baseline, cycle 4 day 1, and cycle 7 day 1 were the blood sampling points. This sequence was found in an adult with an advanced solid tumor such as melanoma, head and neck, liver or kidney cancer. The source was CD4+ or CD8+ T cells sorted from blood, collected in a trial of the OX40 agonist ivuxolimab. The chain uses TRBV29-1 and TRBJ2-5; the D is unclear. CDR3 sequence (DNA): TGCAGCGGGGCCCACGAGACCCAGTACTTC. Its translation is CSGAHETQYF.